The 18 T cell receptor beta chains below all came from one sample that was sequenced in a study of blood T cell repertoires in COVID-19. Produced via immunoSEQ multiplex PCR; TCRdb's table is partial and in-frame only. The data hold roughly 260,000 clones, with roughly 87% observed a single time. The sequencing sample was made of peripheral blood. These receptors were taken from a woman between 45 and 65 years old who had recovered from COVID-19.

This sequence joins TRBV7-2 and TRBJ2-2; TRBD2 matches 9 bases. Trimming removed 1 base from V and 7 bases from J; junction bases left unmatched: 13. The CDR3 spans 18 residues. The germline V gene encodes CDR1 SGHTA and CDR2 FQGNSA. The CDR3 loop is CASSLEGISGSFVGELFF. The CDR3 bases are TGTGCCAGCAGCTTAGAGGGTATTAGCGGGAGCTTCGTCGGGGAGCTGTTTTTT.

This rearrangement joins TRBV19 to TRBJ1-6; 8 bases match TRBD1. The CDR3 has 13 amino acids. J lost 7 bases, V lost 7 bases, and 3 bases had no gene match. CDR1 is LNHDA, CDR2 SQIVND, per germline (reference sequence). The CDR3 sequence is CASIGQGNSPLHF. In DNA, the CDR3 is TGTGCCAGTATAGGACAGGGAAATTCACCCCTCCACTTT.

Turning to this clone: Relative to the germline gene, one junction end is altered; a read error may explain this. The CDR3 here is CASSEGGSGGNQPQHF. The CDR3 DNA sequence: TGTGCCAGCAGCGAAGGGGGCAGTGGGGGCAATCAGCCCCAGCATTTT. This sequence joins TRBV6-1 and TRBJ1-5; 7 bases are a match to TRBD1. CDR1 and CDR2 (germline): MNHNS, SASEGT. This CDR3 is 16 amino acids long.

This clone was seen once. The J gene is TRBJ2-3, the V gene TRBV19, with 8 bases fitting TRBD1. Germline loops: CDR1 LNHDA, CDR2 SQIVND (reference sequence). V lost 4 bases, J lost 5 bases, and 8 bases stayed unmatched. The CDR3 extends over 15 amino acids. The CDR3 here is CASSRSGQGGDTQYF. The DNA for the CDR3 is TGTGCCAGTAGTAGGAGTGGACAGGGAGGAGATACGCAGTATTTT.

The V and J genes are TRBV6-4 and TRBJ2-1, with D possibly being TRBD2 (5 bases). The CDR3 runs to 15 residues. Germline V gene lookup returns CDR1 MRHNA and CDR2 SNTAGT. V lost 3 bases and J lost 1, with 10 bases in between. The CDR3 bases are TGTGCCAGCAGTGAGGGAGCCCAATCCTACAATGAGCAGTTCTTC. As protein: CASSEGAQSYNEQFF.

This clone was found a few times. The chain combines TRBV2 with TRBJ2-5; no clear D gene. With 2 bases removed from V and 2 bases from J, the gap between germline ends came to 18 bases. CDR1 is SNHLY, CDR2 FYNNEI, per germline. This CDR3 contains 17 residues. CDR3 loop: CASSEIFFRVSQETQYF. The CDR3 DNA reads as TGTGCCAGCAGTGAAATATTTTTCCGAGTGTCACAAGAGACCCAGTACTTC. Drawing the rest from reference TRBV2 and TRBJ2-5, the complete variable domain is EPEVTQTPSHQVTQMGQEVILRCVPISNHLYFYWYRQILGQKVEFLVSFYNNEISEKSEIFDDQFSVERPDGSNFTLKIRSTKLEDSAMYFCASSEIFFRVSQETQYFGPGTRLLVL.

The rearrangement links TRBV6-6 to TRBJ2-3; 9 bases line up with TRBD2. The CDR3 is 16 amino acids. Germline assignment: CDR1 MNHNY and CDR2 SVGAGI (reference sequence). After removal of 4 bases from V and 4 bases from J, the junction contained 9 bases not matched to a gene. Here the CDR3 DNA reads TGTGCCAGCAGTTCCACGGGACTAGCTTTCCCAGATACGCAGTATTTT. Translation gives CASSSTGLAFPDTQYF.

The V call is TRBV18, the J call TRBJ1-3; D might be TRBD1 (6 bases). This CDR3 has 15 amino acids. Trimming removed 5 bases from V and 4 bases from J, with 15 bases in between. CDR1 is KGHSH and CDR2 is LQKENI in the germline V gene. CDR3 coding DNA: TGTGCCAGCTCAACGACTCAAACAGGGGGAAACACCATATATTTT. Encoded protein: CASSTTQTGGNTIYF. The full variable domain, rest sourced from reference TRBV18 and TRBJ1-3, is NAGVMQNPRHLVRRRGQEARLRCSPMKGHSHVYWYRQLPEEGLKFMVYLQKENIIDESGMPKERFSAEFPKEGPSILRIQQVVRGDSAAYFCASSTTQTGGNTIYFGEGSWLTVV.

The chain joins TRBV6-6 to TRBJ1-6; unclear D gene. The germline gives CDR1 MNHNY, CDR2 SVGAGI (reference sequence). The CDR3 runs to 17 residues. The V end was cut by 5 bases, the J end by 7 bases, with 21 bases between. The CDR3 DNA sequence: TGTGCCAGCAGTCCCGGCGGGCGGCGGATTTTGAATTCACCCCTCCACTTT. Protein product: CASSPGGRRILNSPLHF.

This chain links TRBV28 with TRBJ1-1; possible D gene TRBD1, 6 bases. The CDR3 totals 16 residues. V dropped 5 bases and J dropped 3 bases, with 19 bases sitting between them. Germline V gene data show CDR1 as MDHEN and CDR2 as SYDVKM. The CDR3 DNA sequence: TGTGCCAGCAGTGGGGGGGCGAGGTTCGGACACACTGAAGCTTTCTTT. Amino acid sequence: CASSGGARFGHTEAFF. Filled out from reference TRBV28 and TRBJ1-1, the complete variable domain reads DVKVTQSSRYLVKRTGEKVFLECVQDMDHENMFWYRQDPGLGLRLIYFSYDVKMKEKGDIPEGYSVSREKKERFSLILESASTNQTSMYLCASSGGARFGHTEAFFGQGTRLTVV.

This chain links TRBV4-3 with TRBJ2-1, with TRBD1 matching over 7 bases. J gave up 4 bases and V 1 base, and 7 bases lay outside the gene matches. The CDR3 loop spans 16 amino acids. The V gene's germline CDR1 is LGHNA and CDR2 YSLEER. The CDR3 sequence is CASSQGTGQLYNEQFF. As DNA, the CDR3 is TGCGCCAGCAGCCAAGGGACAGGTCAGCTTTACAATGAGCAGTTCTTC.

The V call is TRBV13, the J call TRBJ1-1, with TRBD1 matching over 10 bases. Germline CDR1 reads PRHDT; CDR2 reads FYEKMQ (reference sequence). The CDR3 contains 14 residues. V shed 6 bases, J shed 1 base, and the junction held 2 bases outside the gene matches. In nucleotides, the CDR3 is TGTGCCAGCAGGACAGGGGGCGCGAACACTGAAGCTTTCTTT. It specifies CASRTGGANTEAFF.

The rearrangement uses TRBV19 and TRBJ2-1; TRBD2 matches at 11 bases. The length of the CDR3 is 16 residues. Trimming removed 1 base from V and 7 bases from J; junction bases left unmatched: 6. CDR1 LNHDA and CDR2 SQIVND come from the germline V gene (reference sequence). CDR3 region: CASSIAASGRSNEQFF. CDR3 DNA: TGTGCCAGTAGTATAGCCGCTAGCGGGAGGTCAAATGAGCAGTTCTTC.

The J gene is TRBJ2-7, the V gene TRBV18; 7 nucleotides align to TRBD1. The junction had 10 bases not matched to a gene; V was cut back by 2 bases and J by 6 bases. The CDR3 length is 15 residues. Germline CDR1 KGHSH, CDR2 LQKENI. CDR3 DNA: TGTGCCAGCTCACCAAGCGACAGGGTCCTCTCCGAGCAGTACTTC. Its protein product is CASSPSDRVLSEQYF. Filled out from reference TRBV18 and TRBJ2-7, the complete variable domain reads NAGVMQNPRHLVRRRGQEARLRCSPMKGHSHVYWYRQLPEEGLKFMVYLQKENIIDESGMPKERFSAEFPKEGPSILRIQQVVRGDSAAYFCASSPSDRVLSEQYFGPGTRLTVT.

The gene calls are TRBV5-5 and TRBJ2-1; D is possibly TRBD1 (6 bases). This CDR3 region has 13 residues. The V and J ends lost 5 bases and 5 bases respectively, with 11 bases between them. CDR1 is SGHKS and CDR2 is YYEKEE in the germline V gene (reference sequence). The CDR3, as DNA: TGTGCCAGCAGAACCGACAGGCACAATGAGCAGTTCTTC. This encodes CASRTDRHNEQFF.

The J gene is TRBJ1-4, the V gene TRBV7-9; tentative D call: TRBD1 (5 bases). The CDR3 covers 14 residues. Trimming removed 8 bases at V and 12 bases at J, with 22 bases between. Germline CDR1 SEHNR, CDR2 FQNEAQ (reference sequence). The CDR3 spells CASAPEGPKSELFF. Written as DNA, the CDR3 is TGTGCCAGCGCACCGGAGGGGCCTAAGAGTGAACTGTTTTTT.

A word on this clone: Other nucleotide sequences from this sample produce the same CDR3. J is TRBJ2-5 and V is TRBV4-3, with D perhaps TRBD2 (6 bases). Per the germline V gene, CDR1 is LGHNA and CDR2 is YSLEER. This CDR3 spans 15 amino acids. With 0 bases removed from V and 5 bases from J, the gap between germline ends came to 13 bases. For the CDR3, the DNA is TGCGCCAGCAGCCAAGACCTCGGGGCGGGGGAGACCCAGTACTTC. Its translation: CASSQDLGAGETQYF.

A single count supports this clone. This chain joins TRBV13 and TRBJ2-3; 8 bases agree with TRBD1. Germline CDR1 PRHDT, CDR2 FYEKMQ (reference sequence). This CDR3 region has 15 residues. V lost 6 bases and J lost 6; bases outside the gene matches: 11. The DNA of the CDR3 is TGTGCCAGCAGGCCCGGGACAGGATATAGGGATACGCAGTATTTT. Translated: CASRPGTGYRDTQYF. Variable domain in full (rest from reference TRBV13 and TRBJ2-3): AAGVIQSPRHLIKEKRETATLKCYPIPRHDTVYWYQQGPGQDPQFLISFYEKMQSDKGSIPDRFSAQQFSDYHSELNMSSLELGDSALYFCASRPGTGYRDTQYFGPGTRLTVL.